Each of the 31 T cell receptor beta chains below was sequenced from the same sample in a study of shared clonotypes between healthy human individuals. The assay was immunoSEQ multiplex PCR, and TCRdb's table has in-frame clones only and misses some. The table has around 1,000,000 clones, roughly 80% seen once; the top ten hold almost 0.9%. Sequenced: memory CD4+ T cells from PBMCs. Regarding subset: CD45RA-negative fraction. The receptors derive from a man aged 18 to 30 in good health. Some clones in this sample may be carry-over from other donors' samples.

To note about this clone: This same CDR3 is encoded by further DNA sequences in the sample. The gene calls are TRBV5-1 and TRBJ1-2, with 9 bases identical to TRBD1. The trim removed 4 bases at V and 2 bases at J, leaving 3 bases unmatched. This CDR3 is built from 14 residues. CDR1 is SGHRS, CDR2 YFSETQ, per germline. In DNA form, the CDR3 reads TGCGCCAGCAGCCCGGGACAGGGCAACTATGGCTACACCTTC. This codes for CASSPGQGNYGYTF.

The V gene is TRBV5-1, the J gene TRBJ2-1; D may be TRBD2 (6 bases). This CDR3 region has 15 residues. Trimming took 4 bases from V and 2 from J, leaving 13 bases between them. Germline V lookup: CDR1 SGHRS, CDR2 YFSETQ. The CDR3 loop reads CASSRTSPTYNEQFF. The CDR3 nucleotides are TGCGCCAGCAGCAGAACTAGCCCGACCTACAATGAGCAGTTCTTC. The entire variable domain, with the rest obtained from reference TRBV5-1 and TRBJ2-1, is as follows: KAGVTQTPRYLIKTRGQQVTLSCSPISGHRSVSWYQQTPGQGLQFLFEYFSETQRNKGNFPGRFSGRQFSNSRSEMNVSTLELGDSALYLCASSRTSPTYNEQFFGPGTRLTVL.

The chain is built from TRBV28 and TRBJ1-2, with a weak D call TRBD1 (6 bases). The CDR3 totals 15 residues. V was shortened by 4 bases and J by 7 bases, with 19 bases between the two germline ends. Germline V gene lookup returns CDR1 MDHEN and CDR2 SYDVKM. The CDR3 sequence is CASSSLGGSGLGYTF. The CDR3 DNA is TGTGCCAGCAGTTCCCTAGGGGGATCGGGTCTTGGCTACACCTTC.

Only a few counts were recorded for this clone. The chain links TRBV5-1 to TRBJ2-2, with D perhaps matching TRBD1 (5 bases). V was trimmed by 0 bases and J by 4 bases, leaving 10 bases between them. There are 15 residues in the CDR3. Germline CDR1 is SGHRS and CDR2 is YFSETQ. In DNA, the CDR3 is TGCGCCAGCAGCTTGGTGGGGCTGGGCACCGGGGAGCTGTTTTTT. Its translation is CASSLVGLGTGELFF.

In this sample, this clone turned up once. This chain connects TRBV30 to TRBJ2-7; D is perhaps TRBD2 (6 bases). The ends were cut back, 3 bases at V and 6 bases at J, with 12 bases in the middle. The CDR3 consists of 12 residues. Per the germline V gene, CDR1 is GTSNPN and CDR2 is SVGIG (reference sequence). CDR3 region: CAWRLAGLEQYF. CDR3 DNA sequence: TGTGCCTGGAGATTGGCGGGGCTCGAGCAGTACTTC.

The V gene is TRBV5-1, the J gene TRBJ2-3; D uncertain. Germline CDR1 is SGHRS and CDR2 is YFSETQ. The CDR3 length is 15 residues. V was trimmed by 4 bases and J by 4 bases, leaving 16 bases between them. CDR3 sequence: CASSTSGPGSDTQYF. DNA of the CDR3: TGCGCCAGCAGCACTTCCGGACCTGGGTCAGATACGCAGTATTTT.

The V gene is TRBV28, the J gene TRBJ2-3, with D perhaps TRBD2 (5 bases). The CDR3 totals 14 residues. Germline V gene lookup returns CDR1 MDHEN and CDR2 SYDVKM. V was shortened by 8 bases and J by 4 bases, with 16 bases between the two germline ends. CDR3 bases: TGTGCCAGCCAAATATCCGGGGTACCAGATACGCAGTATTTT. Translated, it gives CASQISGVPDTQYF.

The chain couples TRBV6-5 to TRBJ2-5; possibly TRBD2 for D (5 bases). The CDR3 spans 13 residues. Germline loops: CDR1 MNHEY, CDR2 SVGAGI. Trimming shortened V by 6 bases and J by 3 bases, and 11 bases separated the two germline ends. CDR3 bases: TGTGCCAGCAGCCCCACCGGGGAAGAGACCCAGTACTTC. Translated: CASSPTGEETQYF.

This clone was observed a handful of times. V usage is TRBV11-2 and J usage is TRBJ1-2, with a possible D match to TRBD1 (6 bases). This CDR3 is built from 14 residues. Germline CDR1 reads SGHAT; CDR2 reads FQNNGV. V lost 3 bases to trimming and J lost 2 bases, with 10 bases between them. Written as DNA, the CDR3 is TGTGCCAGCAGCTTTACGGACAGCAACTATGGCTACACCTTC. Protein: CASSFTDSNYGYTF.

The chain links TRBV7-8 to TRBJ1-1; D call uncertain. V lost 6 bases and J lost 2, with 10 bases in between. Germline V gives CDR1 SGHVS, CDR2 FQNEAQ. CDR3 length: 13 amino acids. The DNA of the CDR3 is TGTGCCAGCAGGACGGACGGAAACACTGAAGCTTTCTTT. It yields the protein CASRTDGNTEAFF.

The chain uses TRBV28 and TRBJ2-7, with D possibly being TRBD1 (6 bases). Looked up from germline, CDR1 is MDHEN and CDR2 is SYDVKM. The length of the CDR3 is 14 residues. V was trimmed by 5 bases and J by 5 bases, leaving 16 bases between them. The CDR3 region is CASSPDRPWDEQYF. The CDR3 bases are TGTGCCAGCAGTCCAGACAGGCCCTGGGACGAGCAGTACTTC.

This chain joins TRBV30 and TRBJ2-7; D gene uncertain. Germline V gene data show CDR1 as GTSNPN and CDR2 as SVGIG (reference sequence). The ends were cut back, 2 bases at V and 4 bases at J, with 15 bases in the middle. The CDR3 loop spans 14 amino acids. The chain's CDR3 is CAWSPGVTEYEQYF. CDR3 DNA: TGTGCCTGGAGTCCCGGCGTAACTGAATACGAGCAGTACTTC.

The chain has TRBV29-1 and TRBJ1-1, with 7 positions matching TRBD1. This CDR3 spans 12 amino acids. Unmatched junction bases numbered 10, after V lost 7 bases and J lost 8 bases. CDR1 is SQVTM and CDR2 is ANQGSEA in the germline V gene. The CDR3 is CSANPGGAEAFF. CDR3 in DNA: TGCAGCGCCAATCCAGGGGGGGCCGAAGCTTTCTTT. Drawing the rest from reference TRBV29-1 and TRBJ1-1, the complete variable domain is SAVISQKPSRDICQRGTSLTIQCQVDSQVTMMFWYRQQPGQSLTLIATANQGSEATYESGFVIDKFPISRPNLTFSTLTVSNMSPEDSSIYLCSANPGGAEAFFGQGTRLTVV.

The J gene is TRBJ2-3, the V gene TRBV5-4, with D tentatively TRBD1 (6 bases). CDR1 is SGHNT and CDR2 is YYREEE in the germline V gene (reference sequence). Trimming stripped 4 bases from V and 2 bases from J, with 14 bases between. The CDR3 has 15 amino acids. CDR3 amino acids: CASSHDRSVTDTQYF. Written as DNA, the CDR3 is TGTGCCAGCAGCCATGACAGGTCCGTCACAGATACGCAGTATTTT. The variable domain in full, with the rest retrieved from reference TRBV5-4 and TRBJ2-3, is ETGVTQSPTHLIKTRGQQVTLRCSSQSGHNTVSWYQQALGQGPQFIFQYYREEENGRGNFPPRFSGLQFPNYSSELNVNALELDDSALYLCASSHDRSVTDTQYFGPGTRLTVL.

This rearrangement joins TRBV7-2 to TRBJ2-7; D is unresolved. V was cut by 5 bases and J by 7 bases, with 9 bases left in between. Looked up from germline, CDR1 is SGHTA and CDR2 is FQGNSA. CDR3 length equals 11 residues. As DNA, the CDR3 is TGTGCCAGCAGCCGCCTCTGGGAGCAGTACTTC. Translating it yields CASSRLWEQYF.

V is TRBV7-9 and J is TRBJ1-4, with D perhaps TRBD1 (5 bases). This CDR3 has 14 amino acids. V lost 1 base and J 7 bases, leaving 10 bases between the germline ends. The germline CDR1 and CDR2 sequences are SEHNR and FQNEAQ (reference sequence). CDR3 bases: TGTGCCAGCAGCTTAGGGATCGGGGGTGAAAAACTGTTTTTT. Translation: CASSLGIGGEKLFF. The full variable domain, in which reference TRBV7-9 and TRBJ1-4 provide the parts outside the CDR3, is DTGVSQNPRHKITKRGQNVTFRCDPISEHNRLYWYRQTLGQGPEFLTYFQNEAQLEKSRLLSDRFSAERPKGSFSTLEIQRTEQGDSAMYLCASSLGIGGEKLFFGSGTQLSVL.

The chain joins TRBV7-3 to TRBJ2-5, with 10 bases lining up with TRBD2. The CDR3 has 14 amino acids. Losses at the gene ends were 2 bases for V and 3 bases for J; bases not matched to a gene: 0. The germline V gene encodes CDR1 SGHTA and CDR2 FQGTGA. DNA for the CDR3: TGTGCCAGCAGCTTAGGGACTAGCGAAGAGACCCAGTACTTC. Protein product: CASSLGTSEETQYF. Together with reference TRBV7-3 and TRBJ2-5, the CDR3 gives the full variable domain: GAGVSQTPSNKVTEKGKYVELRCDPISGHTALYWYRQSLGQGPEFLIYFQGTGAADDSGLPNDRFFAVRPEGSVSTLKIQRTERGDSAVYLCASSLGTSEETQYFGPGTRLLVL.

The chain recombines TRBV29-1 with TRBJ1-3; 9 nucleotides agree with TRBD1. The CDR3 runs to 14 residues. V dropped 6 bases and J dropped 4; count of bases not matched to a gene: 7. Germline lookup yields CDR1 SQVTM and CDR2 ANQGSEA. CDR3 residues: CSVAGQGVGNTIYF. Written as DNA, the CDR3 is TGCAGCGTCGCGGGACAGGGCGTAGGAAACACCATATATTTT.

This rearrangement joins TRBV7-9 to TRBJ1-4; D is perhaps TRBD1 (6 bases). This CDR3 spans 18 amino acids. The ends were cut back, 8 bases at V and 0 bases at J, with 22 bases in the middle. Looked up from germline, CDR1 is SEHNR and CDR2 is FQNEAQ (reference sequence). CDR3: CASGGYRVQLATNEKLFF. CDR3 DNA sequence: TGTGCCAGCGGAGGATACAGGGTACAACTTGCAACTAATGAAAAACTGTTTTTT.

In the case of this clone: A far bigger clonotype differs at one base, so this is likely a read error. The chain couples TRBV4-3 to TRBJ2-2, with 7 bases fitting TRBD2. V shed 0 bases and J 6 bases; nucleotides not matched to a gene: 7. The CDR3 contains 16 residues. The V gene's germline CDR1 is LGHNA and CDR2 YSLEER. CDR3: CASSQDALGGPGELFF. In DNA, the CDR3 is TGCGCCAGCAGCCAAGATGCGCTGGGAGGGCCCGGGGAGCTGTTTTTT.

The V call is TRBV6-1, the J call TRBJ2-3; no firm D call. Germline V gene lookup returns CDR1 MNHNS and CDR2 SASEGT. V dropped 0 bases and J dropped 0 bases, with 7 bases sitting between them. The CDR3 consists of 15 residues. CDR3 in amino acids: CASSEAIQSTDTQYF. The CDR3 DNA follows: TGTGCCAGCAGTGAAGCGATACAGAGCACAGATACGCAGTATTTT.

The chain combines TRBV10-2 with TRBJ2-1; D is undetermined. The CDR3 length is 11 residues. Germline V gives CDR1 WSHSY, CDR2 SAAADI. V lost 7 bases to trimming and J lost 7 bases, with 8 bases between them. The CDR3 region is CASTLGNEQFF. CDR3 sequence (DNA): TGCGCCAGCACGCTAGGGAATGAGCAGTTCTTC.

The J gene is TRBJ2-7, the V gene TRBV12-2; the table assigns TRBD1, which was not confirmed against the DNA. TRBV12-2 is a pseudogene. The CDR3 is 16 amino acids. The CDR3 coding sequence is TGTGCAAGTCGCTTAGAGCCGTCAGGGGGGTCTCACGAGCAGTACTTC. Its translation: CASRLEPSGGSHEQYF.

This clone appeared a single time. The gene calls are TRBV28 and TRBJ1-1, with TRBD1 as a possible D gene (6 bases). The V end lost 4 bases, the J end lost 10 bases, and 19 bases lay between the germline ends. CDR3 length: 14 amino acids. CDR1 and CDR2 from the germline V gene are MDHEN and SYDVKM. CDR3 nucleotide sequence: TGTGCCAGCAGTTCGGGGGACACCCAAAGAGGAGCTTTCTTT. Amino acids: CASSSGDTQRGAFF.

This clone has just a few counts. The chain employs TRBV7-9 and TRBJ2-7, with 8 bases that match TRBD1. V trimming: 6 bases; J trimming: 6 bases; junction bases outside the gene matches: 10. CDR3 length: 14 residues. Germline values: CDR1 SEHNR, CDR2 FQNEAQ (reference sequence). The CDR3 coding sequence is TGTGCCAGCAGTTCCCAGGGGGCCTCAGGCGAGCAGTACTTC. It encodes CASSSQGASGEQYF.

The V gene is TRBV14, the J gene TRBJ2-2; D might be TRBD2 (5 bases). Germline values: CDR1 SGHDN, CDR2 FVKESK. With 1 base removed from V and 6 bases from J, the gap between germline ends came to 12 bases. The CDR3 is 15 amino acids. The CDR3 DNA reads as TGTGCCAGCAGCCAAGTATTAGGAGGATCCGGGGAGCTGTTTTTT. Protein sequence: CASSQVLGGSGELFF.

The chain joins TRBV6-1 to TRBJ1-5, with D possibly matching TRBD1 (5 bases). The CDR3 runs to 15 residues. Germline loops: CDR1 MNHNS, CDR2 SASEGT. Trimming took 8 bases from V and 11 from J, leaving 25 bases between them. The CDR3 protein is CASPPPKDISSAQHF. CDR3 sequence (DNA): TGTGCCAGCCCCCCGCCTAAGGACATCTCGTCGGCCCAGCATTTT.

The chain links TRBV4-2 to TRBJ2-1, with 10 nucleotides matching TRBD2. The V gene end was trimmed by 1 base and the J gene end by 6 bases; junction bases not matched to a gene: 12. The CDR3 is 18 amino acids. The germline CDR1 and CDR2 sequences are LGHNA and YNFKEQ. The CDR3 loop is CASSQAVRGLAGANEQFF. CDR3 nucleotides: TGTGCCAGCAGCCAAGCCGTCCGGGGGCTAGCGGGGGCCAATGAGCAGTTCTTC.

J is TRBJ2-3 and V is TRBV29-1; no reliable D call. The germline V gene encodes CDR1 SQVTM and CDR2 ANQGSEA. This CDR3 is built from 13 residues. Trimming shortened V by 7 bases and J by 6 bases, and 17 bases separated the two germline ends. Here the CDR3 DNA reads TGCAGCGCCCTCTACGAGGTATGGGATACGCAGTATTTT. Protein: CSALYEVWDTQYF.

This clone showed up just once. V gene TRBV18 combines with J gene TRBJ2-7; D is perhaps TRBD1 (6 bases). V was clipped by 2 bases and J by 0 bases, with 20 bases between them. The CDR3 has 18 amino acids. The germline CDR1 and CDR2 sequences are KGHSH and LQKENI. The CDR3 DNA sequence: TGTGCCAGCTCACCAAACCAGGGGTCCACGACGGGCTCCTACGAGCAGTACTTC. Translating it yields CASSPNQGSTTGSYEQYF.

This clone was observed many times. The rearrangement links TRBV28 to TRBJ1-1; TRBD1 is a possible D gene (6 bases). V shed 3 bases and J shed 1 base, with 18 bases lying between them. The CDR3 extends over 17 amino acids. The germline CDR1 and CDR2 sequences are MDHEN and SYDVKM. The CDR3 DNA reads TGTGCCAGCAGTTTTTGGGACTTCAGGGGAAAGAACACTGAAGCTTTCTTT. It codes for CASSFWDFRGKNTEAFF.